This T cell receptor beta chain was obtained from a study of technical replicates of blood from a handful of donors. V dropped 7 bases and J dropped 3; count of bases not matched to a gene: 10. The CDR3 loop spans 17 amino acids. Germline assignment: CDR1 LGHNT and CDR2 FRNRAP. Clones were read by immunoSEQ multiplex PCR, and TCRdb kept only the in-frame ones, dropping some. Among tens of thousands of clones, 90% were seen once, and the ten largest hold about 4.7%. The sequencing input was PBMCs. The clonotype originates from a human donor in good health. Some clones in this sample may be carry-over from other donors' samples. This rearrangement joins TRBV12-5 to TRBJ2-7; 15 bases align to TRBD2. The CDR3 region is CASVKGLAGGSIYEQYF. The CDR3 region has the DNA TGTGCTAGTGTAAAGGGACTAGCGGGAGGCTCTATCTACGAGCAGTACTTC.